The rows below give T cell receptor beta chains drawn from one sample of a study of cytomegalovirus exposure and HLA in healthy donors. Sequencing was performed with immunoSEQ multiplex PCR; in TCRdb, only in-frame clones are kept and a portion is missing. The repertoire holds some 69,000 clones, roughly 96% seen once, with around 2.5% in the top ten. Sequenced material: PBMCs. The receptor source for this set is a man between 18 and 35 years old in good health and CMV-seronegative. The CDR3 runs from the conserved cysteine through the conserved F or W. D genes are given only for firm matches. Clone size is shown for a subset of rows, as once, few, many or a class of expanded clone.

abundance: NA
d_gene: NA
v_gene: TRBV6-5
j_gene: TRBJ1-5
CDR3aa: CASSYSRRGAHQPQHF
CDR3nt: TGTGCCAGCAGTTACTCGAGACGGGGGGCGCATCAGCCCCAGCATTTT

abundance: NA
d_gene: NA
v_gene: TRBV11-1
j_gene: TRBJ2-3
CDR3aa: CASSIATGSTDTQYF
CDR3nt: TGTGCCAGCAGCATAGCGACGGGGAGCACAGATACGCAGTATTTT

abundance: NA
d_gene: TRBD1
v_gene: TRBV19
j_gene: TRBJ1-5
CDR3aa: CATNGQAGQPQHF
CDR3nt: TGTGCCACCAACGGACAGGCGGGGCAGCCCCAGCATTTT

abundance: NA
d_gene: NA
v_gene: TRBV7-2
j_gene: TRBJ2-1
CDR3aa: CASSLGLEGTVANEQFF
CDR3nt: TGTGCCAGCAGCTTAGGATTGGAGGGAACAGTGGCCAATGAGCAGTTCTTC

abundance: NA
d_gene: NA
v_gene: TRBV14
j_gene: TRBJ2-3
CDR3aa: CASRFGGTDTQYF
CDR3nt: TGTGCCAGCAGATTCGGTGGCACAGATACGCAGTATTTT

abundance: NA
d_gene: TRBD1
v_gene: TRBV27
j_gene: TRBJ2-7
CDR3aa: CASSQGTGGSYEQYF
CDR3nt: TGTGCCAGCAGTCAGGGGACAGGGGGCTCCTACGAGCAGTACTTC

abundance: NA
d_gene: TRBD1
v_gene: TRBV7-2
j_gene: TRBJ2-7
CDR3aa: CASSAPGQVYEQYF
CDR3nt: TGTGCCAGCAGCGCCCCGGGACAGGTCTACGAGCAGTACTTC

abundance: NA
d_gene: TRBD1
v_gene: TRBV27
j_gene: TRBJ1-1
CDR3aa: CASSPSERTGGNTEAFF
CDR3nt: TGTGCCAGCAGTCCCTCGGAAAGGACAGGGGGGAACACTGAAGCTTTCTTT

abundance: NA
d_gene: NA
v_gene: TRBV7-6
j_gene: TRBJ1-4
CDR3aa: CASSLHQGTTNEKLFF
CDR3nt: TGTGCCAGCAGCTTACATCAGGGGACAACTAATGAAAAACTGTTTTTT

abundance: once
d_gene: NA
v_gene: TRBV2
j_gene: TRBJ2-3
CDR3aa: CASSEDRVTDTQYF
CDR3nt: TGTGCCAGCAGTGAAGACAGGGTGACAGATACGCAGTATTTT

abundance: once
d_gene: NA
v_gene: TRBV2
j_gene: TRBJ2-4
CDR3aa: CASSEYYGTSSGDIQYF
CDR3nt: TGTGCCAGCAGTGAATATTATGGGACATCCTCTGGGGACATTCAGTACTTC

abundance: NA
d_gene: NA
v_gene: TRBV28
j_gene: TRBJ2-1
CDR3aa: CASSLRAAGGGEQFF
CDR3nt: TGTGCCAGCAGTTTAAGGGCGGCAGGGGGAGGTGAGCAGTTCTTC

abundance: NA
d_gene: NA
v_gene: TRBV28
j_gene: TRBJ1-4
CDR3aa: CASSLVSIATNEKLFF
CDR3nt: TGTGCCAGCAGTCTCGTATCTATTGCAACTAATGAAAAACTGTTTTTT

abundance: NA
d_gene: TRBD1
v_gene: TRBV7-9
j_gene: TRBJ1-2
CDR3aa: CASSSSGQVGLLNRYGYTF
CDR3nt: TGTGCCAGCAGCTCCTCGGGACAGGTCGGGCTGTTGAATCGTTATGGCTACACCTTC

abundance: NA
d_gene: TRBD2
v_gene: TRBV18
j_gene: TRBJ2-1
CDR3aa: CASSPGLAGNEQFF
CDR3nt: TGTGCCAGCTCACCGGGACTAGCGGGCAATGAGCAGTTCTTC

abundance: NA
d_gene: NA
v_gene: TRBV2
j_gene: TRBJ2-1
CDR3aa: CASEKQENEQFF
CDR3nt: TGTGCCAGCGAGAAACAGGAAAATGAGCAGTTCTTC

abundance: NA
d_gene: NA
v_gene: TRBV7-8
j_gene: TRBJ2-1
CDR3aa: CASNKNQDYPNEQFF
CDR3nt: TGTGCCAGCAACAAGAACCAGGACTACCCCAATGAGCAGTTCTTC

abundance: NA
d_gene: TRBD2
v_gene: TRBV5-4
j_gene: TRBJ2-2
CDR3aa: CASSRPSGGVPNTGELFF
CDR3nt: TGTGCCAGCAGCCGTCCGTCGGGGGGAGTCCCGAACACCGGGGAGCTGTTTTTT

abundance: NA
d_gene: TRBD2
v_gene: TRBV15
j_gene: TRBJ2-1
CDR3aa: CATSRGGLTSGYNEQFF
CDR3nt: TGTGCCACCAGCAGAGGGGGGTTAACTAGCGGCTACAATGAGCAGTTCTTC

abundance: once
d_gene: NA
v_gene: TRBV5-5
j_gene: TRBJ2-1
CDR3aa: CASSFSAQSASGNEQFF
CDR3nt: TGTGCCAGCAGCTTTTCAGCGCAATCAGCCTCCGGCAATGAGCAGTTCTTC

abundance: NA
d_gene: TRBD1
v_gene: TRBV18
j_gene: TRBJ1-1
CDR3aa: CASSPPGTGPLGVAFF
CDR3nt: TGTGCCAGCTCACCCCCCGGGACAGGGCCGTTGGGGGTGGCTTTCTTT

abundance: NA
d_gene: NA
v_gene: TRBV18
j_gene: TRBJ2-5
CDR3aa: CASSPLGTKETQYF
CDR3nt: TGTGCCAGCTCACCACTCGGGACAAAAGAGACCCAGTACTTC

abundance: NA
d_gene: TRBD1
v_gene: TRBV28
j_gene: TRBJ2-7
CDR3aa: CASTPRQGGRYEQYF
CDR3nt: TGTGCCAGCACCCCCCGACAGGGGGGGAGGTACGAGCAGTACTTC

abundance: NA
d_gene: TRBD1
v_gene: TRBV6-5
j_gene: TRBJ1-1
CDR3aa: CASSTRQGGTEAFF
CDR3nt: TGTGCCAGCAGTACACGACAGGGGGGCACTGAAGCTTTCTTT

abundance: once
d_gene: TRBD1
v_gene: TRBV11-2
j_gene: TRBJ1-6
CDR3aa: CASSSGQGNDSPLHF
CDR3nt: TGTGCCAGCAGCTCCGGACAGGGAAATGATTCACCCCTCCACTTT

abundance: NA
d_gene: NA
v_gene: TRBV2
j_gene: TRBJ2-7
CDR3aa: CASIPKSGRGAYEQYF
CDR3nt: TGTGCCAGCATCCCAAAATCGGGCAGGGGTGCCTACGAGCAGTACTTC

abundance: NA
d_gene: NA
v_gene: TRBV28
j_gene: TRBJ1-2
CDR3aa: CASSSDDRPYGYTF
CDR3nt: TGTGCCAGCAGTTCCGATGACAGGCCATATGGCTACACCTTC

abundance: NA
d_gene: NA
v_gene: TRBV30
j_gene: TRBJ1-2
CDR3aa: CAWSEGGIGGYTF
CDR3nt: TGTGCCTGGAGCGAGGGAGGCATTGGTGGCTACACCTTC

abundance: NA
d_gene: TRBD1
v_gene: TRBV2
j_gene: TRBJ1-2
CDR3aa: CASAGTESNYGYTF
CDR3nt: TGTGCCAGCGCTGGGACAGAATCTAACTATGGCTACACCTTC

abundance: once
d_gene: NA
v_gene: TRBV28
j_gene: TRBJ1-5
CDR3aa: CASSQGAQNQPQHF
CDR3nt: TGTGCCAGCAGCCAAGGGGCGCAAAATCAGCCCCAGCATTTT

abundance: NA
d_gene: TRBD1
v_gene: TRBV2
j_gene: TRBJ1-3
CDR3aa: CASSLDRTGNTIYF
CDR3nt: TGTGCCAGCAGTTTGGACAGGACCGGAAACACCATATATTTT

abundance: NA
d_gene: NA
v_gene: TRBV28
j_gene: TRBJ1-3
CDR3aa: CASSSITTHANSGNTIYF
CDR3nt: TGTGCCAGCAGTTCCATCACGACTCATGCGAACTCTGGAAACACCATATATTTT

abundance: NA
d_gene: NA
v_gene: TRBV6-5
j_gene: TRBJ1-2
CDR3aa: CASSYYNYGYTF
CDR3nt: TGTGCCAGCAGTTATTATAACTATGGCTACACCTTC

abundance: NA
d_gene: NA
v_gene: TRBV6-1
j_gene: TRBJ1-1
CDR3aa: CAGSPFRDIEAFF
CDR3nt: TGTGCCGGCTCCCCCTTCCGGGACATTGAAGCTTTCTTT

abundance: NA
d_gene: NA
v_gene: TRBV6-5
j_gene: TRBJ2-7
CDR3aa: CASSYDNSYEQYF
CDR3nt: TGTGCCAGCAGTTACGACAACTCCTACGAGCAGTACTTC

abundance: NA
d_gene: NA
v_gene: TRBV14
j_gene: TRBJ2-5
CDR3aa: CASSQDVGGETQYF
CDR3nt: TGTGCCAGCAGCCAAGATGTGGGGGGAGAGACCCAGTACTTC

abundance: NA
d_gene: NA
v_gene: TRBV27
j_gene: TRBJ2-1
CDR3aa: CASRRGINEQFF
CDR3nt: TGTGCCAGCAGAAGGGGAATCAATGAGCAGTTCTTC

abundance: NA
d_gene: TRBD2
v_gene: TRBV5-4
j_gene: TRBJ2-1
CDR3aa: CASRNLAGGPNEQFF
CDR3nt: TGTGCCAGCAGGAATCTAGCGGGAGGGCCCAATGAGCAGTTCTTC

abundance: NA
d_gene: NA
v_gene: TRBV7-6
j_gene: TRBJ2-1
CDR3aa: CASSSTGSNEQFF
CDR3nt: TGTGCCAGCAGCTCGACAGGTTCCAATGAGCAGTTCTTC

abundance: NA
d_gene: NA
v_gene: TRBV4-1
j_gene: TRBJ2-7
CDR3aa: CASSQLTGTLYNEQYF
CDR3nt: TGCGCCAGCAGCCAATTGACCGGGACACTGTACAACGAGCAGTACTTC

abundance: NA
d_gene: NA
v_gene: TRBV9
j_gene: TRBJ1-6
CDR3aa: CASSVSTQDSPLHF
CDR3nt: TGTGCCAGCAGCGTATCGACTCAAGATTCACCCCTCCACTTT

abundance: NA
d_gene: NA
v_gene: TRBV19
j_gene: TRBJ2-3
CDR3aa: CASRKSSTDTQYF
CDR3nt: TGTGCCAGTAGAAAATCTAGCACAGATACGCAGTATTTT

abundance: NA
d_gene: NA
v_gene: TRBV11-2
j_gene: TRBJ2-7
CDR3aa: CASSLDWAYEQYF
CDR3nt: TGTGCCAGCAGCCTGGACTGGGCCTACGAGCAGTACTTC

abundance: NA
d_gene: NA
v_gene: TRBV7-8
j_gene: TRBJ1-2
CDR3aa: CASSLYDRLRYGYTF
CDR3nt: TGTGCCAGCAGCTTATACGACAGGCTGAGGTATGGCTACACCTTC

abundance: NA
d_gene: NA
v_gene: TRBV5-6
j_gene: TRBJ1-6
CDR3aa: CASSLGQRSSYNSPLHF
CDR3nt: TGTGCCAGCAGCTTGGGACAGCGAAGCTCCTATAATTCACCCCTCCACTTT

abundance: NA
d_gene: TRBD1
v_gene: TRBV28
j_gene: TRBJ1-1
CDR3aa: CASTAGTGAISNTEAFF
CDR3nt: TGTGCCAGCACCGCCGGGACAGGGGCCATCTCGAACACTGAAGCTTTCTTT

abundance: NA
d_gene: NA
v_gene: TRBV27
j_gene: TRBJ1-1
CDR3aa: CASSLGGEVEAFF
CDR3nt: TGTGCCAGCAGTTTGGGGGGGGAGGTTGAAGCTTTCTTT

abundance: NA
d_gene: NA
v_gene: TRBV29-1
j_gene: TRBJ2-2
CDR3aa: CSVEGSSNTGELFF
CDR3nt: TGCAGCGTTGAAGGGAGCTCGAACACCGGGGAGCTGTTTTTT

abundance: NA
d_gene: NA
v_gene: TRBV27
j_gene: TRBJ1-3
CDR3aa: CASISSGNTIYF
CDR3nt: TGTGCCAGCATCAGCTCTGGAAACACCATATATTTT

abundance: NA
d_gene: TRBD1
v_gene: TRBV5-1
j_gene: TRBJ2-7
CDR3aa: CASRPGQGTHEQYF
CDR3nt: TGCGCCAGCAGACCCGGACAGGGGACTCACGAGCAGTACTTC

abundance: once
d_gene: NA
v_gene: TRBV2
j_gene: TRBJ1-5
CDR3aa: CASSRGRGRSNQPQHF
CDR3nt: TGTGCCAGCAGCCGAGGCCGGGGAAGGAGCAATCAGCCCCAGCATTTT

abundance: once
d_gene: NA
v_gene: TRBV27
j_gene: TRBJ2-5
CDR3aa: CASRPYPGRGGPETQYF
CDR3nt: TGTGCCAGCAGACCATACCCTGGTAGGGGGGGCCCAGAGACCCAGTACTTC

abundance: NA
d_gene: TRBD2
v_gene: TRBV6-1
j_gene: TRBJ2-3
CDR3aa: CASSKLAGADTQYF
CDR3nt: TGTGCCAGCAGTAAGCTAGCGGGAGCAGATACGCAGTATTTT

abundance: NA
d_gene: NA
v_gene: TRBV9
j_gene: TRBJ1-2
CDR3aa: CASSIGSDYGYTF
CDR3nt: TGTGCCAGCAGCATCGGGAGCGACTATGGCTACACCTTC

abundance: NA
d_gene: NA
v_gene: TRBV6-6
j_gene: TRBJ2-1
CDR3aa: CASSYATSPASGEQFF
CDR3nt: TGTGCCAGCAGTTATGCCACTAGTCCCGCATCCGGTGAGCAGTTCTTC